This T cell receptor beta chain was sequenced during a study of CD8+CD57+ T cells in acquired aplastic anemia. Across the study: Quantities of DNA derived from sorted CD4+ and CD8+ cells averaged about 3.2 ug. Average CD4+ read depth in healthy donors was around 9.9 million reads.

Genomic DNA, the template, was used for profiling of the TCR beta VDJ and CDR3. TCRdb reprocessed the reads with MiXCR, giving one entry per CDR3 protein. The repertoire consists of around 170,000 distinct CDR3 sequences, with 40% to 50% occurring once and the leading ten covering approximately 2.9%. This clonotype was detected ten times or more. Its target is unknown. Trimming took 4 bases from V and 3 from J, leaving 13 bases between them. Looked up from germline, CDR1 is MNHEY and CDR2 is SVGAGI. The CDR3 is 14 amino acids. Study conclusions and caveats: CD8+ Simpson's diversity did not differ significantly between patients and controls.

This chain links TRBV6-5 with TRBJ2-7; D not resolved. Material for sequencing was sorted CD4+, CD8+, or CD8+CD57+ T cells (not recorded which) from PBMCs. The TCR comes from a human donor in good health. This CDR3 reads CASSSRDSYYEQYF. DNA of the CDR3: TGTGCCAGCAGTTCAAGGGATAGTTACTACGAGCAGTACTTC.